This T cell receptor (beta chain) was identified during a study of blood T cells in healthy people across ages. Whole-study results and caveats: Expanded clonotype shifts may have been confounded, as the donors had an unknown CMV status.

A second PCR of roughly 7 to 11 cycles used a sample-barcoded 5' primer and a J-beta primer mix. With 12 random nucleotides, a template-switch adaptor tagged each individual cDNA molecule. MiXCR was run by TCRdb on the 5' RACE reads, yielding one entry per CDR3 protein. The sample yields around 1,800,000 distinct CDR3 sequences, roughly two fifths seen once. This clonotype was counted a few times. Antigen specificity is unknown. Germline CDR1 MDHEN, CDR2 SYDVKM. The CDR3 consists of 12 residues. Trimming removed 3 bases at V and 5 bases at J, with 5 bases between. Sequenced material: blood. The chain combines TRBV28 with TRBJ2-1; D is uncertain. The clonotype was recovered from a human donor in good health. The CDR3 spells CASSFLHNEQFF. The CDR3, as DNA: TGTGCCAGCAGTTTCCTTCACAATGAGCAGTTCTTC. The full variable domain, its missing parts supplied by reference TRBV28 and TRBJ2-1, is DVKVTQSSRYLVKRTGEKVFLECVQDMDHENMFWYRQDPGLGLRLIYFSYDVKMKEKGDIPEGYSVSREKKERFSLILESASTNQTSMYLCASSFLHNEQFFGPGTRLTVL.